These T cell receptor beta chains were read from a single sample in a study of PD-1 blockade in classical Hodgkin lymphoma. Clones were read by immunoSEQ multiplex PCR, and TCRdb kept only the in-frame ones, dropping some. Here the sample spans 110,000 or so clones, 89% being singletons. The source material was peripheral blood mononuclear cells (PBMCs), sampled before the second cycle of nivolumab. Source of these receptors: a human donor with classical Hodgkin lymphoma. Each CDR3 is given without its conserved first and last residue. Fields, in order: CDR3 protein, V gene, J gene, clone size. Some rows have no size entry. The others give once, few or many, or a class for an expanded clone.

CDR3 protein: ASSLGQLPGYT
V gene: TRBV28
J gene: TRBJ1-2
clone size: once

CDR3 protein: ASSPGLASHEQY
V gene: TRBV19
J gene: TRBJ2-7
clone size: NA

CDR3 protein: ASRRRDSNYGYT
V gene: TRBV19
J gene: TRBJ1-2
clone size: NA

CDR3 protein: ASKVGSGRAGNEQY
V gene: TRBV2
J gene: TRBJ2-7
clone size: NA

CDR3 protein: AWSGFNNEKLF
V gene: TRBV30
J gene: TRBJ1-4
clone size: NA

CDR3 protein: ASSSTGTRSLPSYEQY
V gene: TRBV7-9
J gene: TRBJ2-7
clone size: NA

CDR3 protein: ASSPGIYEQY
V gene: TRBV2
J gene: TRBJ2-7
clone size: NA

CDR3 protein: ASSMGTGVEAF
V gene: TRBV19
J gene: TRBJ1-1
clone size: NA

CDR3 protein: ASSPLADTTDTQY
V gene: TRBV9
J gene: TRBJ2-3
clone size: NA

CDR3 protein: ASSPPGTGDYTEAF
V gene: TRBV18
J gene: TRBJ1-1
clone size: NA

CDR3 protein: ASSTQGQYTEAF
V gene: TRBV2
J gene: TRBJ1-1
clone size: NA

CDR3 protein: ASSRRTSGHNEQF
V gene: TRBV5-6
J gene: TRBJ2-1
clone size: NA

CDR3 protein: ASSLYSGGRADEQY
V gene: TRBV5-5
J gene: TRBJ2-7
clone size: NA